The present TCR beta chain was sequenced within a study of T cells in localized non-small cell lung cancer. The ends lost 4 bases at V and 6 bases at J; junction bases unmatched: 6. CDR1 is SGDLS, CDR2 YYNGEE, per germline. This CDR3 spans 14 amino acids. Clones were sequenced by immunoSEQ multiplex PCR, and TCRdb holds only the in-frame ones, with some missing. The sample has roughly 30,000 clones, nearly 90% seen once. Sample: peripheral blood mononuclear cells, taken before any cancer treatment. This TCR came from a woman aged 35 to 69 with stage III lung adenocarcinoma. The chain couples TRBV9 to TRBJ1-4; the match to TRBD1 covers 7 bases. The CDR3: CASSLQGLDEKLFF. The CDR3 DNA reads TGTGCCAGCAGCCTACAGGGGCTGGATGAAAAACTGTTTTTT.